Listed here are 3 T cell receptor beta chains from one sample, sequenced in a study of T cell clonality in common variable immunodeficiency. General study results and limits: Reportedly, TCR beta sequences from common variable immunodeficiency showed fewer deletions and N-nucleotide insertions.

Method: immunoSEQ multiplex PCR; TCRdb's copy keeps in-frame clones and lacks some. The repertoire yields about 30,000 clones, none seen only once; the top ten contain about 5%. Antigens of these TCRs are unknown. The sample was peripheral blood mononuclear cells. The receptors come from a human donor with common variable immunodeficiency.

This clone appeared many times. The read comes to an end 3 residues before the CDR3 does, leaving the germline J gene to fill in the end. The chain recombines TRBV5-6 with TRBJ1-6, with D possibly being TRBD1 (5 bases). Trimming removed 1 base at V and 10 bases at J, with 12 bases between. CDR1 and CDR2 (germline): SGHDT, YYEEEE. The CDR3 covers 14 residues. The CDR3 protein is CASSLMGRASPLHF. The CDR3 bases that were read are TGTGCCAGCAGCTTGATGGGCAGGGCATCACCC.

This clone was counted at least ten times. The read is 3 residues too short to cover the CDR3 end, so that end is filled in from the germline J gene. V and J are TRBV5-1 and TRBJ1-1, with TRBD1 matching 9 bases. There are 17 residues in the CDR3. With V trimmed by 1 base and J by 5 bases, 12 bases remained unmatched. Germline CDR1 is SGHRS and CDR2 is YFSETQ. The CDR3 DNA, read in part, is TGCGCCAGCAGCTTGCGAGGGACAGGGCACGGACAGACTGAA. Translation: CASSLRGTGHGQTE. The complete CDR3 sequence is CASSLRGTGHGQTEAFF.

A remark on this clone: The CDR3 goes on 3 residues after the read ends, and that part is filled in from the germline J gene. The chain employs TRBV30 and TRBJ1-1; a possible D gene is TRBD1 (5 bases). This CDR3 is built from 11 residues. Germline V gene lookup returns CDR1 GTSNPN and CDR2 SVGIG (reference sequence). CDR3 sequence reads: CAGKDTGEAFF. The sequenced part of the CDR3 DNA is TGTGCCGGGAAGGACACCGGGGAA.